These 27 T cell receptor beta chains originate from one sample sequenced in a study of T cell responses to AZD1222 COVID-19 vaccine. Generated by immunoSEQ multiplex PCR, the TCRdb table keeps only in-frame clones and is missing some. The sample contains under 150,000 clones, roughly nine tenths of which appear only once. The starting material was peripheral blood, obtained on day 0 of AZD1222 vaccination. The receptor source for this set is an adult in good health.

CDR3 protein: CASSSSGNTEAFF. The CDR3 DNA is TGCGCCAGCAGCTCGTCGGGGAACACTGAAGCTTTCTTT. The rearrangement uses TRBV5-1 and TRBJ1-1; D not certain. Per germline, CDR1 SGHRS and CDR2 YFSETQ. There are 13 residues in the CDR3. Trimming stripped 3 bases from V and 1 base from J, with 7 bases between.

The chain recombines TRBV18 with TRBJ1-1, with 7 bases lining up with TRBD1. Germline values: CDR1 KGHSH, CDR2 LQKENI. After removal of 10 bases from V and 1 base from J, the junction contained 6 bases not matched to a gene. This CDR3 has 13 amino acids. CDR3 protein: CATLDRANTEAFF. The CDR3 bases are TGTGCCACCTTAGACAGGGCGAACACTGAAGCTTTCTTT.

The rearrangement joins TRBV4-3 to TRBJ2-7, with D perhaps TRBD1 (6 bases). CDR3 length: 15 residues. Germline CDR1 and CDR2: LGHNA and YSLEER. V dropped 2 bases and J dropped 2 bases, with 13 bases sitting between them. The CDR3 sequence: CASSQSQDRTYEQYF. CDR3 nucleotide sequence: TGCGCCAGCAGCCAATCTCAAGACAGGACCTACGAGCAGTACTTC.

CDR3 nucleotides: TGTGCCAGCAGCGTTGCCCCAGATACGCAGTATTTT. Amino acids: CASSVAPDTQYF. The chain has TRBV3-1 (or the pseudogene TRBV3-2) and TRBJ2-3; no firm D call. CDR3 length: 12 amino acids. Germline V CDR1 and CDR2: LGHDT, YNNKEL (reference sequence). Between the trimmed V and J ends, which lost 5 bases and 4 bases, there was a span of 7 bases.

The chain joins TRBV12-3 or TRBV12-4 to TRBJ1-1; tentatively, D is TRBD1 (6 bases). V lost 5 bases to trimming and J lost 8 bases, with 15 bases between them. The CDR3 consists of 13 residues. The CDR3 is CASSRTVSGEAFF. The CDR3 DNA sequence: TGTGCCAGCAGTCGGACAGTGAGCGGGGAAGCTTTCTTT.

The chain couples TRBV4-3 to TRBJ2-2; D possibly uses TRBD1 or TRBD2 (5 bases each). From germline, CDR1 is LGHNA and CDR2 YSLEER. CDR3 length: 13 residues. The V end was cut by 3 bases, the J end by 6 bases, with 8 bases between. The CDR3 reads CASSHLGAGELFF. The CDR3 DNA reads TGCGCCAGCAGCCATTTGGGGGCCGGGGAGCTGTTTTTT.

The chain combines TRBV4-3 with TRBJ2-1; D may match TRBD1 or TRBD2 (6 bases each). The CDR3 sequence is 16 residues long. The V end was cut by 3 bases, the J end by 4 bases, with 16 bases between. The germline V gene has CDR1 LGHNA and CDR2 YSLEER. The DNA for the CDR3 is TGCGCCAGCAGCCATGACCTGAAAGGGGGGTACAATGAGCAGTTCTTC. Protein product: CASSHDLKGGYNEQFF.

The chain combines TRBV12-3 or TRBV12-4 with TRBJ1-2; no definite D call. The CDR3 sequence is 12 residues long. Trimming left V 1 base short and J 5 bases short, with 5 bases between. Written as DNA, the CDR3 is TGTGCCAGCAGTTTAGTCGGGTATGGCTACACCTTC. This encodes CASSLVGYGYTF.

In DNA, the CDR3 is TGTGCCAGCAGCAGAGTGTTCTACGAGCAGTACTTC. Translation: CASSRVFYEQYF. The genes are TRBV7-8 and TRBJ2-7; D is ambiguous. V was clipped by 5 bases and J by 3 bases, with 8 bases between them. This CDR3 contains 12 residues. Germline CDR1 and CDR2: SGHVS and FQNEAQ. Combining the CDR3 with reference TRBV7-8 and TRBJ2-7 gives the whole variable domain GAGVSQSPRYKVAKRGQDVALRCDPISGHVSLFWYQQALGQGPEFLTYFQNEAQLDKSGLPSDRFFAERPEGSVSTLKIQRTQQEDSAVYLCASSRVFYEQYFGPGTRLTVT.

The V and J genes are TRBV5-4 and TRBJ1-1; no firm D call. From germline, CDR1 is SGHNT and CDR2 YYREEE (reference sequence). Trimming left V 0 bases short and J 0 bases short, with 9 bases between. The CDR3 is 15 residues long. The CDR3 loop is CASSLGGGMNTEAFF. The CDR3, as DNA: TGTGCCAGCAGCTTGGGGGGAGGGATGAACACTGAAGCTTTCTTT. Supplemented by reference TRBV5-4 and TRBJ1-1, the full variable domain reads ETGVTQSPTHLIKTRGQQVTLRCSSQSGHNTVSWYQQALGQGPQFIFQYYREEENGRGNFPPRFSGLQFPNYSSELNVNALELDDSALYLCASSLGGGMNTEAFFGQGTRLTVV.

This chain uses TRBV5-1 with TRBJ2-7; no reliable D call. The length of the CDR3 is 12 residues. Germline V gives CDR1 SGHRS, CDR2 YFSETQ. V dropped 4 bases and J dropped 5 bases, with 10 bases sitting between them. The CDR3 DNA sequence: TGCGCCAGCAGCCCGGACGGCAACGAGCAGTACTTC. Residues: CASSPDGNEQYF.

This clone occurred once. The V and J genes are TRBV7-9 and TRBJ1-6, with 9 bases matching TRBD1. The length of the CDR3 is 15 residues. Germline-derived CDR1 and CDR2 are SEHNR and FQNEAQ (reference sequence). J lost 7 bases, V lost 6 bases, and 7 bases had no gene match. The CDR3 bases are TGTGCCAGCAGTAGGGGGACAGGGCTGAATTCACCCCTCCACTTT. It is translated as CASSRGTGLNSPLHF.

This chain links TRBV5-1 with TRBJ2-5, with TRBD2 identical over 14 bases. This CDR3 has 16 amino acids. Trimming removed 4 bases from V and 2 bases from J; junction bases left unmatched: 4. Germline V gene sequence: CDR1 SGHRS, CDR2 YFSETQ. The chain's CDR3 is CASSMGLAGVQETQYF. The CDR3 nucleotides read TGCGCCAGCAGCATGGGACTAGCGGGGGTACAAGAGACCCAGTACTTC. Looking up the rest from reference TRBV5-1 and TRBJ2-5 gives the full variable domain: KAGVTQTPRYLIKTRGQQVTLSCSPISGHRSVSWYQQTPGQGLQFLFEYFSETQRNKGNFPGRFSGRQFSNSRSEMNVSTLELGDSALYLCASSMGLAGVQETQYFGPGTRLLVL.

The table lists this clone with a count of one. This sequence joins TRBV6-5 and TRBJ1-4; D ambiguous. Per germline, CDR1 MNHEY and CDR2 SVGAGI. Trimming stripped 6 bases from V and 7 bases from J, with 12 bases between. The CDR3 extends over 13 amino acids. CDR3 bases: TGTGCCAGCAGCGAGTTACGTAGTGAAAAACTGTTTTTT. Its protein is CASSELRSEKLFF.

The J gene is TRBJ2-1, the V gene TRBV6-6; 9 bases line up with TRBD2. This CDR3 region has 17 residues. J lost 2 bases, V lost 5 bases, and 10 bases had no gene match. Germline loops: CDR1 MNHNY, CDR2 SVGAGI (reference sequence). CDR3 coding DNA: TGTGCCAGCAGTCAGTTCTATAGCGGGAGTACCTACAATGAGCAGTTCTTC. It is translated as CASSQFYSGSTYNEQFF.

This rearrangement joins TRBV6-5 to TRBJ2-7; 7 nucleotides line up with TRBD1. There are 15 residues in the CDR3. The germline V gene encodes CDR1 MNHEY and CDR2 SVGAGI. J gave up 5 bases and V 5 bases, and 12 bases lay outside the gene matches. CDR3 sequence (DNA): TGTGCCAGCAGTAGAGACAGGGTTCCATCCAACGAGCAGTACTTC. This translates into CASSRDRVPSNEQYF.

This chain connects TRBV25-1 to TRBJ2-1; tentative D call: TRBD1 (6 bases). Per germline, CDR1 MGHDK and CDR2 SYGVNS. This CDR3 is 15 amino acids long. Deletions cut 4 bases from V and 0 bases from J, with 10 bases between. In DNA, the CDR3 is TGTGCCAGCAGTGTCCGGGACAACTCCTACAATGAGCAGTTCTTC. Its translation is CASSVRDNSYNEQFF.

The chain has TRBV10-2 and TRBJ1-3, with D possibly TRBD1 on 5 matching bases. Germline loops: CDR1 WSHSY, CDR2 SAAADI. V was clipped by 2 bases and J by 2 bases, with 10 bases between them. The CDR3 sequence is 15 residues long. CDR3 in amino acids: CASSEMGGTGNTIYF. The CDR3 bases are TGCGCCAGCAGTGAGATGGGGGGAACTGGAAACACCATATATTTT.

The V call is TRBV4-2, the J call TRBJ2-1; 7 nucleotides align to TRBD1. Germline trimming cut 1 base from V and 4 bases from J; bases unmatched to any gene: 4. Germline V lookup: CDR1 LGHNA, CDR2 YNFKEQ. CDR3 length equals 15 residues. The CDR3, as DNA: TGTGCCAGCAGCCAAGGGCGACAGGGTTACAATGAGCAGTTCTTC. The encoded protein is CASSQGRQGYNEQFF.

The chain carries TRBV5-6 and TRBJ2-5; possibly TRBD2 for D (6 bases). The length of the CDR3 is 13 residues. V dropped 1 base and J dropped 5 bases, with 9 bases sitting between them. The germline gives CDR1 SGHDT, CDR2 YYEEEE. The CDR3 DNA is TGTGCCAGCAGCTTGACGGGAGTTGAGACCCAGTACTTC. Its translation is CASSLTGVETQYF.

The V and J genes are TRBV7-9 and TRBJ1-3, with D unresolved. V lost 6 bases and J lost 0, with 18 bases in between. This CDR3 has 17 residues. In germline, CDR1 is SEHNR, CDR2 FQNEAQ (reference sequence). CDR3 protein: CASRPKLELISGNTIYF. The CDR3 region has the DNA TGTGCCAGCAGACCCAAGCTCGAGCTTATCTCTGGAAACACCATATATTTT.

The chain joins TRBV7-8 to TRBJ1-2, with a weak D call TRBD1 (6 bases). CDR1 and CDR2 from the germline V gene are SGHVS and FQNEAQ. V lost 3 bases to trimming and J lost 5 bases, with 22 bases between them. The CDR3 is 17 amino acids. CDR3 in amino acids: CASSFSRRGGTGYGYTF. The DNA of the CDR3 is TGTGCCAGCAGCTTTTCCAGAAGAGGGGGAACGGGTTATGGCTACACCTTC.

The CDR3 is CASSLGGSNTGELFF. The DNA of the CDR3 is TGCGCCAGCAGCTTAGGGGGATCGAACACCGGGGAGCTGTTTTTT. The chain employs TRBV5-1 and TRBJ2-2; TRBD1 is a possible D gene (6 bases). V dropped 2 bases and J dropped 0 bases, with 8 bases sitting between them. This CDR3 is built from 15 residues. Germline V gives CDR1 SGHRS, CDR2 YFSETQ.

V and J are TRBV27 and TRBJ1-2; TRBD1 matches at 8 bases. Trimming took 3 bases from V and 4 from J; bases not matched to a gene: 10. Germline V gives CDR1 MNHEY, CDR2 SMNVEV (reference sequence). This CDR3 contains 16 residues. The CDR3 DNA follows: TGTGCCAGCAGTTTGAATTCGGGCAGGGGGCTCTATGGCTACACCTTC. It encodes CASSLNSGRGLYGYTF.

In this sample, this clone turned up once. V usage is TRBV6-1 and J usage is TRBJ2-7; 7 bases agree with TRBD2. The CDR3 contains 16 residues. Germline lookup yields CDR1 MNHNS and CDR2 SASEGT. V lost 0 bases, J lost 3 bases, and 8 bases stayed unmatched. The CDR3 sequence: CASSEAGGTELYEQYF. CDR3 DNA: TGTGCCAGCAGTGAAGCGGGGGGGACTGAGCTCTACGAGCAGTACTTC.

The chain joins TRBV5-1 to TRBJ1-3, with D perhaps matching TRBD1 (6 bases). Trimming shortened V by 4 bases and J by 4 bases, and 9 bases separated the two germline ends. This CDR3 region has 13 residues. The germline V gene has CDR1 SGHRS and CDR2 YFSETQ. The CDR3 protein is CASSRDIGNTIYF. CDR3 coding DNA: TGCGCCAGCAGCCGGGACATCGGAAACACCATATATTTT. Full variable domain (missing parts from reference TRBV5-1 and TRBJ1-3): KAGVTQTPRYLIKTRGQQVTLSCSPISGHRSVSWYQQTPGQGLQFLFEYFSETQRNKGNFPGRFSGRQFSNSRSEMNVSTLELGDSALYLCASSRDIGNTIYFGEGSWLTVV.

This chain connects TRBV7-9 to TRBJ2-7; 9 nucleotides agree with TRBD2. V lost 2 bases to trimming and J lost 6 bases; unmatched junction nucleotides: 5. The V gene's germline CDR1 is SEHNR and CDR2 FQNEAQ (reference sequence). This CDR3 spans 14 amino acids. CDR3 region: CASSLLTSGREQYF. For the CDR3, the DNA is TGTGCCAGCAGCTTATTGACTAGCGGTCGCGAGCAGTACTTC.